These T cell receptor beta chains were read from a single sample in a study of OX40 agonist ivuxolimab in advanced cancers. Generated by immunoSEQ multiplex PCR, the TCRdb table keeps only in-frame clones and is missing some. The table lists around 20,000 clones, approximately 86% of them singletons. The specimen comprised CD4+ or CD8+ T cells sorted from blood, sampled in a trial of the OX40 agonist ivuxolimab. Receptors were obtained from an adult with an advanced solid tumor such as melanoma, head and neck, liver or kidney cancer. CDR3s include the opening cysteine and the closing phenylalanine or tryptophan. Fields, in order: J gene, V gene, D gene, CDR3 protein, CDR3 DNA. A D gene is named only where the DNA matches it firmly.

j_call: TRBJ2-7
v_call: TRBV6-5
d_call: -
cdr3_aa: CASRKGRETYEQYF
cdr3_nt: TGTGCCAGCAGAAAGGGCCGGGAAACCTACGAGCAGTACTTC

j_call: TRBJ1-2
v_call: TRBV7-8
d_call: -
cdr3_aa: CASSLGPPGGHRGYGYTF
cdr3_nt: TGTGCCAGCAGCTTAGGGCCCCCGGGGGGTCACCGGGGGTATGGCTACACCTTC

j_call: TRBJ2-5
v_call: TRBV25-1
d_call: TRBD1
cdr3_aa: CASSASTGNIGETQYF
cdr3_nt: TGTGCCAGCAGTGCCTCGACAGGGAATATAGGGGAGACCCAGTACTTC

j_call: TRBJ2-1
v_call: TRBV27
d_call: TRBD1
cdr3_aa: CASMRTGSHEQFF
cdr3_nt: TGTGCCAGCATGAGGACAGGGAGCCATGAGCAGTTCTTC

j_call: TRBJ1-2
v_call: TRBV4-1
d_call: -
cdr3_aa: CASSHRTGNNYGYTF
cdr3_nt: TGCGCCAGCAGCCACAGGACGGGAAATAACTATGGCTACACCTTC

j_call: TRBJ2-2
v_call: TRBV15
d_call: -
cdr3_aa: CATSRAPMKAGRANTGELFF
cdr3_nt: TGTGCCACCAGCAGAGCCCCAATGAAGGCAGGACGGGCGAACACCGGGGAGCTGTTTTTT

j_call: TRBJ2-3
v_call: TRBV6-5
d_call: TRBD2
cdr3_aa: CASSYGGSSTDTQYF
cdr3_nt: TGTGCCAGCAGTTACGGCGGGAGTAGCACAGATACGCAGTATTTT

j_call: TRBJ1-1
v_call: TRBV5-1
d_call: -
cdr3_aa: CASSYRGNTEAFF
cdr3_nt: TGCGCCAGCAGCTATAGGGGGAACACTGAAGCTTTCTTT

j_call: TRBJ2-7
v_call: TRBV6-1
d_call: -
cdr3_aa: CASSASGADYEQYF
cdr3_nt: TGTGCCAGCAGTGCGAGCGGAGCGGATTACGAGCAGTACTTC

j_call: TRBJ2-1
v_call: TRBV7-8
d_call: TRBD2
cdr3_aa: CASSFSRTSGKYNEQFF
cdr3_nt: TGTGCCAGCAGCTTCTCTAGGACTAGCGGGAAATACAATGAGCAGTTCTTC

j_call: TRBJ1-1
v_call: TRBV7-9
d_call: -
cdr3_aa: CASSPISGVDEAFF
cdr3_nt: TGTGCCAGCAGCCCCATCTCCGGGGTCGACGAAGCTTTCTTT

j_call: TRBJ2-7
v_call: TRBV7-9
d_call: TRBD1
cdr3_aa: CASSDPEGQYEQYF
cdr3_nt: TGTGCCAGCAGCGACCCAGAGGGACAGTACGAGCAGTACTTC

j_call: TRBJ2-7
v_call: TRBV6-1
d_call: -
cdr3_aa: CASSDGSGVAYEQYF
cdr3_nt: TGTGCCAGCAGTGATGGGTCAGGGGTCGCCTACGAGCAGTACTTC